Each of the 14 T cell receptor beta chains below was sequenced from the same sample in a study of cytomegalovirus exposure and HLA in healthy donors. Primers: 60 Vbeta forward and 13 Jbeta reverse. The assay was immunoSEQ multiplex PCR, and TCRdb's table has in-frame clones only and misses some. The sample has about 200,000 clones, roughly 78% seen once; the top ten hold approximately 4%. Sequencing was done on a sample of PBMCs. These receptors came from a woman younger than 45 in good health and CMV-seropositive.

This chain joins TRBV11-3 and TRBJ2-7; D remains ambiguous. V was pared by 1 base and J by 2 bases, with 6 bases between. Germline CDR1 is SGHNT and CDR2 is YENEEA. The length of the CDR3 is 13 residues. The CDR3 DNA sequence: TGTGCCAGCAGCTTAGGTCCAGCCTACGAGCAGTACTTC. Its translation is CASSLGPAYEQYF. Looking up the rest from reference TRBV11-3 and TRBJ2-7 gives the full variable domain: EAGVVQSPRYKIIEKKQPVAFWCNPISGHNTLYWYLQNLGQGPELLIRYENEEAVDDSQLPKDRFSAERLKGVDSTLKIQPAELGDSAVYLCASSLGPAYEQYFGPGTRLTVT.

This rearrangement joins TRBV19 to TRBJ1-1; D unresolved. This CDR3 is built from 15 residues. The germline V gene encodes CDR1 LNHDA and CDR2 SQIVND (reference sequence). V was trimmed by 2 bases and J by 0 bases, leaving 10 bases between them. The DNA of the CDR3 is TGTGCCAGTAGTATAATGGCGGGTATGAACACTGAAGCTTTCTTT. Protein sequence: CASSIMAGMNTEAFF.

This clone was counted only a few times. CDR3 loop: CASRRQIAGSAYEQYF. In nucleotides, the CDR3 is TGCGCCAGCAGACGCCAAATAGCGGGGTCCGCCTACGAGCAGTACTTC. The genes are TRBV4-1 and TRBJ2-7; 8 nucleotides agree with TRBD2. V shed 6 bases, J shed 2 bases, and the junction held 12 bases outside the gene matches. The germline V gene encodes CDR1 MGHRA and CDR2 YSYEKL. This CDR3 contains 16 residues.

This chain joins TRBV7-2 and TRBJ1-1; unclear D gene. Per germline, CDR1 SGHTA and CDR2 FQGNSA. CDR3 length: 16 amino acids. The V and J ends lost 1 base and 4 bases respectively, with 16 bases between them. The CDR3 is CASSLGQAGVGTEAFF. The CDR3 DNA reads as TGTGCCAGCAGCTTAGGCCAGGCGGGAGTGGGCACTGAAGCTTTCTTT.

The rearrangement uses TRBV4-3 and TRBJ2-3; the match to TRBD2 covers 8 bases. CDR1 is LGHNA and CDR2 is YSLEER in the germline V gene. This CDR3 spans 15 amino acids. V lost 1 base and J lost 8; bases outside the gene matches: 8. The CDR3 sequence: CASSQGGREGGTQYF. The CDR3 DNA is TGCGCCAGCAGCCAAGGGGGCCGGGAGGGAGGTACGCAGTATTTT.

The chain has TRBV11-3 and TRBJ1-6; no clear D. Trimming took off 5 bases at V and 7 bases at J, with 9 bases between the two ends. The CDR3 extends over 13 amino acids. Germline values: CDR1 SGHNT, CDR2 YENEEA. This CDR3 is CASSEDWNSPLHF. The CDR3 DNA reads as TGTGCCAGCAGCGAGGACTGGAATTCACCCCTCCACTTT.

The gene calls are TRBV11-2 and TRBJ2-3; TRBD1 is a possible D gene (7 bases). The CDR3 runs 13 residues. Per the germline V gene, CDR1 is SGHAT and CDR2 is FQNNGV. Trimming removed 6 bases at V and 11 bases at J, with 18 bases between. The chain's CDR3 is CASRSGGRDEQYF. The CDR3 nucleotides read TGTGCCAGCAGGTCAGGGGGGCGGGACGAGCAGTATTTT.

V is TRBV5-4 and J is TRBJ2-5; TRBD2 might be the D (6 bases). The CDR3 runs 16 residues. V gave up 1 base and J gave up 5 bases, with 18 bases separating them. CDR1 SGHNT and CDR2 YYREEE come from the germline V gene (reference sequence). The CDR3 sequence is CASSLSNNGSWETQYF. In DNA form, the CDR3 reads TGTGCCAGCAGCTTGTCGAATAACGGGAGTTGGGAGACCCAGTACTTC. Full variable domain (rest looked up from reference TRBV5-4 and TRBJ2-5): ETGVTQSPTHLIKTRGQQVTLRCSSQSGHNTVSWYQQALGQGPQFIFQYYREEENGRGNFPPRFSGLQFPNYSSELNVNALELDDSALYLCASSLSNNGSWETQYFGPGTRLLVL.

Notes on this clone: The sample contains more than one DNA sequence encoding this CDR3. V and J are TRBV11-2 and TRBJ2-7; D is possibly TRBD1 (5 bases). V was clipped by 3 bases and J by 5 bases, with 17 bases between them. The germline CDR1 and CDR2 sequences are SGHAT and FQNNGV. The CDR3 consists of 15 residues. For the CDR3, the DNA is TGTGCCAGCAGCTTTTTACAAGGGGCTGGGAACGAGCAGTACTTC. This codes for CASSFLQGAGNEQYF.

This chain links TRBV6-5 with TRBJ1-2; D gene unclear. The CDR3 runs 14 residues. Germline V CDR1 and CDR2: MNHEY, SVGAGI. V was shortened by 1 base and J by 2 bases, with 8 bases between the two germline ends. The CDR3 reads CASSYFPRNYGYTF. The CDR3 coding sequence is TGTGCCAGCAGTTACTTTCCGCGGAACTATGGCTACACCTTC.

The J gene is TRBJ2-3, the V gene TRBV7-8; TRBD2 matches at 8 bases. CDR3 length equals 11 residues. Germline V CDR1 and CDR2: SGHVS, FQNEAQ. The CDR3 is CSTGGEYTQYF. Written as DNA, the CDR3 is TGTTCCACCGGGGGGGAGTATACGCAGTATTTT.

V usage is TRBV15 and J usage is TRBJ2-7; 7 bases match TRBD1. V gave up 0 bases and J gave up 5 bases; unmatched junction bases: 7. Looked up from germline, CDR1 is LNHNV and CDR2 is YYDKDF (reference sequence). This CDR3 is 15 amino acids long. CDR3 in DNA: TGTGCCACCAGCAGAGAAGGGCAGGGGGTCCACGAGCAGTACTTC. This translates into CATSREGQGVHEQYF.

In nucleotides, the CDR3 is TGTGCTAGTGGTTTCCAGGGGGTCTATGGCTACACCTTC. Protein product: CASGFQGVYGYTF. This chain uses TRBV12-5 with TRBJ1-2; 7 bases fit TRBD1. This CDR3 comprises 13 residues. J lost 4 bases, V lost 3 bases, and 2 bases had no gene match. The germline V gene has CDR1 LGHNT and CDR2 FRNRAP.

This clone has just a few counts. The V and J genes are TRBV9 and TRBJ1-2; D perhaps matches TRBD1 (6 bases). V shed 3 bases and J shed 4 bases, with 10 bases lying between them. CDR3 length: 13 amino acids. Looked up from germline, CDR1 is SGDLS and CDR2 is YYNGEE. The CDR3 protein is CASSGGHFYGYTF. The DNA of the CDR3 is TGTGCCAGCAGCGGGGGACACTTCTATGGCTACACCTTC.